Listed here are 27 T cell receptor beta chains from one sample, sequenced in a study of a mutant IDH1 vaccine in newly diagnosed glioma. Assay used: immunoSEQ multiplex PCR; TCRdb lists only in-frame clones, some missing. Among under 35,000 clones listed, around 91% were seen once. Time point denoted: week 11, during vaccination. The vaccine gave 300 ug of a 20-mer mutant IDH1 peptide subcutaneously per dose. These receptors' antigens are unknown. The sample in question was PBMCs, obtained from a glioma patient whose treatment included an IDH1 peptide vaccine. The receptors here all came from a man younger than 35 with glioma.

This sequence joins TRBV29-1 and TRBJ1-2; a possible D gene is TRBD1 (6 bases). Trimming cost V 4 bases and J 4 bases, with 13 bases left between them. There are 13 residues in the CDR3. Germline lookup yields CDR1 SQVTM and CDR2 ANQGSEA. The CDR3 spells CSVVGAEGYGYTF. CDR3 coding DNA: TGCAGCGTTGTGGGGGCGGAGGGCTATGGCTACACCTTC.

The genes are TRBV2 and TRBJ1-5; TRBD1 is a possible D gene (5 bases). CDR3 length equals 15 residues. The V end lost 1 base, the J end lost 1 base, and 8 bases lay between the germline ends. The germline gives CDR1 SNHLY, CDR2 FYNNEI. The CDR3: CASSEGSGSNQPQHF. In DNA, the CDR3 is TGTGCCAGCAGTGAAGGGTCAGGGAGCAATCAGCCCCAGCATTTT.

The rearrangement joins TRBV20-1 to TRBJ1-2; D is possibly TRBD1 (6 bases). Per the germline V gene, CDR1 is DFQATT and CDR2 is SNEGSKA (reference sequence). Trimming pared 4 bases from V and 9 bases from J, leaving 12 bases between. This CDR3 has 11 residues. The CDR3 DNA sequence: TGCAGTGCTACCTCACAGGGTAGCTACACCTTC. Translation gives CSATSQGSYTF.

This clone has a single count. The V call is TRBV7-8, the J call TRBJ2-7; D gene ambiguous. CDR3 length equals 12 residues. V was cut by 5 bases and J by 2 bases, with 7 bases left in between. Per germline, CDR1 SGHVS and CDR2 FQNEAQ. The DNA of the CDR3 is TGTGCCAGCAGCCCGCCGGCCTACGAGCAGTACTTC. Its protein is CASSPPAYEQYF.

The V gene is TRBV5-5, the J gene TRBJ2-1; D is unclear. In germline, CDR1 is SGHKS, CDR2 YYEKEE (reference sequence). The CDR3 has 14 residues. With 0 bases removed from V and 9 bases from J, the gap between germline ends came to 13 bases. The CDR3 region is CASSLALIRGEQFF. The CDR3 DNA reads TGTGCCAGCAGCTTGGCTTTGATCCGAGGTGAGCAGTTCTTC.

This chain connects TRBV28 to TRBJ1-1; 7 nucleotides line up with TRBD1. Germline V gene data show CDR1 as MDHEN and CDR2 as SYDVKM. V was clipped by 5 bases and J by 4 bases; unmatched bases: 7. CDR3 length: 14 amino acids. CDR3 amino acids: CASSEGGESTEAFF. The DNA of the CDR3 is TGTGCCAGCAGTGAAGGGGGCGAGAGCACTGAAGCTTTCTTT.

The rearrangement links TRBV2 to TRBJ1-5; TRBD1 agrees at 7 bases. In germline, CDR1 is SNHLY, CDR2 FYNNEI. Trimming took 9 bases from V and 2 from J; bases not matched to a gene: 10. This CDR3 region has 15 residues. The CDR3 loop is CASSSDRERNQPQHF. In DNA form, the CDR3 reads TGTGCCAGTAGTAGTGACAGGGAACGCAATCAGCCCCAGCATTTT.

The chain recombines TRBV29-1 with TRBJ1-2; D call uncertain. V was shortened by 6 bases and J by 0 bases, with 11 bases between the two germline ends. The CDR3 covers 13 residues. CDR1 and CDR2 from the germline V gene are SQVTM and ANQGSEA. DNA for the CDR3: TGCAGCGTAGCCTTCTCCCCTAACTATGGCTACACCTTC. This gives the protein CSVAFSPNYGYTF.

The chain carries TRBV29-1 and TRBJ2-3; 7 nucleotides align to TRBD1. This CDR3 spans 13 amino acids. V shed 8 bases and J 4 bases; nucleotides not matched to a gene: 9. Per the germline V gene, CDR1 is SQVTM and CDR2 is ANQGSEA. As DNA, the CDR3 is TGCAGCTCTATAGGGGGCGAACCAGATACGCAGTATTTT. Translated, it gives CSSIGGEPDTQYF.

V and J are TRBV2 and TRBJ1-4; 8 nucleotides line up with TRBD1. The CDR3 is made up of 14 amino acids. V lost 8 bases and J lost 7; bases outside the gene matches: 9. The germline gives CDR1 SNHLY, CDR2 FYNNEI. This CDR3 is CASARQGSGEKLFF. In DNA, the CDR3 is TGTGCCAGCGCTCGACAGGGGTCGGGTGAAAAACTGTTTTTT.

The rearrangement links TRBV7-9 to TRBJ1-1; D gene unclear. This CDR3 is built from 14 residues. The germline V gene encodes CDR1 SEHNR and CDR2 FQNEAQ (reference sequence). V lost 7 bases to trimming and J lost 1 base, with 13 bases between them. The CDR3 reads CASNPDVGNTEAFF. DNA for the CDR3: TGTGCCAGCAACCCTGACGTAGGGAACACTGAAGCTTTCTTT.

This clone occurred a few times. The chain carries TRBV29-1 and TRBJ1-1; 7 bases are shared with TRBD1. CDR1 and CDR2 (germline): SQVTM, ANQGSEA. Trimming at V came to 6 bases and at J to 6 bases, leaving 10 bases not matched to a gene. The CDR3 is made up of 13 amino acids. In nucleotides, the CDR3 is TGCAGCGTCTCGACAGGGAGGAGAGCTGAAGCTTTCTTT. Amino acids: CSVSTGRRAEAFF.

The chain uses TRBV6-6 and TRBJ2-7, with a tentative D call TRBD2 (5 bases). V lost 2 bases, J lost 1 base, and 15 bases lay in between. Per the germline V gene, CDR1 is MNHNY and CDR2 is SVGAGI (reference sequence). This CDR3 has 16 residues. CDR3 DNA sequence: TGTGCCAGCAGTTACACCGCCGAGAGGGCGTCCTACGAGCAGTACTTC. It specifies CASSYTAERASYEQYF.

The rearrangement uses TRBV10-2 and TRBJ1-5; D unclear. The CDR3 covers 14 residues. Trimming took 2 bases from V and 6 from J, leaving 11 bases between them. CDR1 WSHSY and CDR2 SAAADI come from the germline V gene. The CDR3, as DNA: TGCGCCAGCAGTGAGGGTATTCCGCCTCAGCCCCAGCATTTT. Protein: CASSEGIPPQPQHF.

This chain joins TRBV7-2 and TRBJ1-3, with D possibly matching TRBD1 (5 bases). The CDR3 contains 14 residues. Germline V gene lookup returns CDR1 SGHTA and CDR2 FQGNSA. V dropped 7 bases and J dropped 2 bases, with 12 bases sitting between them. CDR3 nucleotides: TGTGCCAGCACCACAAGGGGTGCTGGAAACACCATATATTTT. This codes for CASTTRGAGNTIYF.

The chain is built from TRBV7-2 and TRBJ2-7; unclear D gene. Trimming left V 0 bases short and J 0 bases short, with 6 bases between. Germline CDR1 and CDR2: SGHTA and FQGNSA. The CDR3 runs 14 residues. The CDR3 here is CASSLARSSYEQYF. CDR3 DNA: TGTGCCAGCAGCTTAGCGCGCAGCTCCTACGAGCAGTACTTC.

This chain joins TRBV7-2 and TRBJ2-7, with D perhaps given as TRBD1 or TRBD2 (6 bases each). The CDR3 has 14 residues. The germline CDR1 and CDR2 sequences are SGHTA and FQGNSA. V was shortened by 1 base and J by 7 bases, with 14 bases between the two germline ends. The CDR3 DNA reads TGTGCCAGCAGCTTAGTACTGGGGGCGGGGGAGCAGTACTTC. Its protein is CASSLVLGAGEQYF.

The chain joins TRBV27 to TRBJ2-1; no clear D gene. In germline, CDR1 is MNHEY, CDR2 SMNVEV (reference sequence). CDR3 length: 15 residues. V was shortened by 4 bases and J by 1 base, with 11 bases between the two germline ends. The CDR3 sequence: CASSSGASSYNEQFF. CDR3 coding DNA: TGTGCCAGCAGTTCCGGAGCTTCGTCCTACAATGAGCAGTTCTTC.

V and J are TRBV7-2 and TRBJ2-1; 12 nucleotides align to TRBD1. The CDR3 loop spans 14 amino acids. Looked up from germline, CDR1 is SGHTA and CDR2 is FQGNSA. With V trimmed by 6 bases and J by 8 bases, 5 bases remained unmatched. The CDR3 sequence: CASRGTGGRYEQFF. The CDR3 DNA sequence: TGTGCCAGCAGGGGGACAGGGGGCAGGTATGAGCAGTTCTTC.

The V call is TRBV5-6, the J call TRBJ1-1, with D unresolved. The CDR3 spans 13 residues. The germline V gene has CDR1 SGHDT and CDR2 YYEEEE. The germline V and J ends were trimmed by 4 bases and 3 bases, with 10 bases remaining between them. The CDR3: CASSIREYTEAFF. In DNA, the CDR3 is TGTGCCAGCAGCATAAGGGAGTACACTGAAGCTTTCTTT.

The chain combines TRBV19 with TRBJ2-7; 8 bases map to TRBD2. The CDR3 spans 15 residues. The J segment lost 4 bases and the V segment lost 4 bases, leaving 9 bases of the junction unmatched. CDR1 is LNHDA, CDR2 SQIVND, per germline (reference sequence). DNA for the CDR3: TGTGCCAGTAGTACCAGAACGGGAGGGCCTTACGAGCAGTACTTC. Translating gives CASSTRTGGPYEQYF.

The CDR3 sequence: CASSEAPGVAEAFF. Here the CDR3 DNA reads TGTGCCAGCAGTGAAGCGCCCGGGGTCGCTGAAGCTTTCTTT. V is TRBV2 and J is TRBJ1-1; D not resolved. The V end was cut by 0 bases, the J end by 6 bases, with 11 bases between. This CDR3 spans 14 amino acids. Per germline, CDR1 SNHLY and CDR2 FYNNEI.

CDR3 nucleotide sequence: TGCAGCGCCCCGACAGGGATGAACACTGAAGCTTTCTTT. Amino acid sequence: CSAPTGMNTEAFF. The chain combines TRBV29-1 with TRBJ1-1, with 7 bases fitting TRBD1. The germline V gene has CDR1 SQVTM and CDR2 ANQGSEA. The CDR3 contains 13 residues. Losses at the gene ends were 7 bases for V and 0 bases for J; bases not matched to a gene: 5.

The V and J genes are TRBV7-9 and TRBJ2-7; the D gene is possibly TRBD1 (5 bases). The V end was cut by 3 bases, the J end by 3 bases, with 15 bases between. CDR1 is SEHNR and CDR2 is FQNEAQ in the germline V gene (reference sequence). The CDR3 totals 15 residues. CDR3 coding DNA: TGTGCCAGCAGCTTGGAAGACAGAAGCGACTACGAGCAGTACTTC. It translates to CASSLEDRSDYEQYF.

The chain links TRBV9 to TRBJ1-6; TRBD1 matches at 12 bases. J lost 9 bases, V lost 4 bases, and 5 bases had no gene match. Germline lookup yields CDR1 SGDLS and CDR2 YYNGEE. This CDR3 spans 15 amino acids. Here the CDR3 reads CASSQGQGASSPLHF. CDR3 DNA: TGTGCCAGCAGCCAGGGACAGGGGGCGAGTTCACCCCTCCACTTT.

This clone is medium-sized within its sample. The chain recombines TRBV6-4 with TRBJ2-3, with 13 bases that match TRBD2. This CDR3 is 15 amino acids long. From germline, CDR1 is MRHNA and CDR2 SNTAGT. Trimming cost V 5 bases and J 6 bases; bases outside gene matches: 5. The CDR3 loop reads CASSPGTSGEDTQYF. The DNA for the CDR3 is TGTGCCAGCAGTCCCGGGACTAGCGGGGAGGATACGCAGTATTTT.

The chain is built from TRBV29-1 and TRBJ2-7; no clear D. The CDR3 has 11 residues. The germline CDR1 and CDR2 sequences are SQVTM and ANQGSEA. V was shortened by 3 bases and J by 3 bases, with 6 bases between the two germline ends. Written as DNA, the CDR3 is TGCAGCGTTGATGCCGGCTACGAGCAGTACTTC. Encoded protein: CSVDAGYEQYF.